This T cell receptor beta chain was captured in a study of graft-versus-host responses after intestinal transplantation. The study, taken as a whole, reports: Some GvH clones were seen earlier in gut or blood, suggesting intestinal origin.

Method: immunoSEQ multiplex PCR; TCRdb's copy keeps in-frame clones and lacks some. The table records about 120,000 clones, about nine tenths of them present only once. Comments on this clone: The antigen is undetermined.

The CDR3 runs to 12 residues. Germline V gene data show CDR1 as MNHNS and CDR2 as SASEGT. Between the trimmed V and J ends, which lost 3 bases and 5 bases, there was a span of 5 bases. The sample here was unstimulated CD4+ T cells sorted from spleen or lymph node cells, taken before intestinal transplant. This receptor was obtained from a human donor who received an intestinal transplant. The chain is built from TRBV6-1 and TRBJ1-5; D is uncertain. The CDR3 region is CASSERDQPQHF. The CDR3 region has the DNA TGTGCCAGCAGTGAGAGGGATCAGCCCCAGCATTTT.